This TCR beta chain was profiled in a study of T cell responses to AZD1222 COVID-19 vaccine (dated by TCRdb to about 2021). Turning to the overall study: AZD1222 recipients whose second dose came at about 4 weeks and those whose second dose came at about 12 weeks were combined into one group, since spike-specific TCR depth and breadth did not differ between the two schedules. TCR sequencing covered 230 to 250 trial participants: 207 given two doses of AZD1222 and some 25 given two doses of MenACWY control vaccine. Enrollment into the trials was organized by age into subgroups of 18-55, 56-69 and 70-plus years, and those subgroups contained roughly 150, 30 and 60 TCR-sequenced participants, respectively. General study outcomes and caveats: Participants were mostly white British, with more females than males. The authors suggested clonal diversity may have been underestimated. Conclusions about previously exposed vaccinees are limited because only six or seven AZD1222 recipients were SARS-CoV-2 seropositive at baseline. Nearly half of unique spike-specific TCRs reportedly recognized epitopes outside regions mutated in the B.1.351 and B.1.1.7 variants. A significant rise in spike-specific TCR breadth and depth was observed after two AZD1222 doses relative to day 0 and relative to MenACWY recipients. No day 14 peak-response samples were available, so repertoires were characterized only after the peak T cell response. Vaccine-associated CD4 TCRs spanned the whole spike protein, with dominant responses in regions 160-218 and 743-854. The 56-69-year group was small, and its depth increase did not reach significance, likely because of low power.

Read against the paper, the sample's time point label means: baseline before first vaccination. Vaccinee samples were obtained from the UK trials COV001 and COV002, which included a single-blind randomized controlled phase 2/3 trial of AZD1222 (ChAdOx1 nCoV-19) in healthy adults. For TCRbeta chain sequencing, PBMC samples from trial participants were taken at day 0 and at day 28 after the second dose. V is shortened by 1 base, J by 8 bases, and the region joining them spans 20 bases. The CDR3 covers 17 residues, taking in both the cysteine and the phenylalanine. The entry retains the CDR3 DNA only, 51 bases that are in frame from base 1. Taken from the germline V gene, the CDR1 and CDR2 loops are MGHRA and YSYEKL. The CDR3 regions of human TCRbeta chains were analyzed by immunosequencing. In the authors' own workflow: TCRs in the repertoires were matched against a reference library of SARS-CoV-2-specific TCRs that had been generated with the MIRA antigen-specificity platform. Breadth meant the fraction of unique TCRs that were SARS-CoV-2-associated, whereas depth meant the fraction of total T cells that were SARS-CoV-2-associated. Each spike-specific TCR was assigned to its reactive spike region and to a CD4 or CD8 class using the MIRA data. Log10-transformed breadth and depth values were compared by one-way ANOVA with Sidak's multiple comparisons tests. The immuneACCESS repertoire file appears here via TCRdb, limited to in-frame rearrangements. These files lack a portion of the clones; in checked studies, under half of the deficit traces to unresolved V genes, and the cause of the others is not known. V, J and clone size were drawn from that table, and D and trimming were deduced from the DNA. This sample lists 95,000 to 110,000 clones; 87% were detected once. Clones ranked in the top ten supply approximately 4.3% of the sample.

Turning to this clone: Its antigen remains undetermined. No much larger clone is present one base from it, and per-base qualities are unavailable.

The chain is assembled from TRBV4-1 and TRBJ1-4; no D gene can be assigned with confidence. The sequence came from an adult in good health. The sequences come from peripheral blood, collected on day 0 of AZD1222 vaccination. The CDR3 protein: CASSQAGSRSIGEKLFF. At the DNA level, the sequence is TGCGCCAGCAGCCAAGCCGGGAGCAGATCCATAGGGGAAAAACTGTTTTTT.